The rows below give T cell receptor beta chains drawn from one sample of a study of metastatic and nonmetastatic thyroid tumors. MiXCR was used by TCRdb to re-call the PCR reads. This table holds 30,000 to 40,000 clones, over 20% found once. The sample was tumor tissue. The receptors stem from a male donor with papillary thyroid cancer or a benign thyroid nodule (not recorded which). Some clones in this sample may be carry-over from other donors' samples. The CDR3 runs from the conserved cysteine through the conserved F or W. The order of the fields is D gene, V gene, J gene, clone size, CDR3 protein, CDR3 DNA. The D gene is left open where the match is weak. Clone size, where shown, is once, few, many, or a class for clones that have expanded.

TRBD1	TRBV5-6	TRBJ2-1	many	CASSLDRAGEQFF	TGTGCCAGCAGCCTGGACAGGGCGGGTGAGCAGTTCTTC
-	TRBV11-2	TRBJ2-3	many	CASSLLVSDTDTQYF	TGTGCCAGCAGCCTCCTCGTGAGTGACACAGATACGCAGTATTTT
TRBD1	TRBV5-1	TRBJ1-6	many	CASSLEGQGSPLHF	TGCGCCAGCAGCTTAGAGGGACAGGGTTCACCCCTCCACTTT
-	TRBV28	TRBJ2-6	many	CASSFNGAGANVLTF	TGTGCCAGCAGTTTTAACGGGGCTGGGGCCAACGTCCTGACTTTC
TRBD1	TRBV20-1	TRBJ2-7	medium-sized	CSAKGGSYEQYF	TGCAGTGCTAAAGGGGGCAGCTACGAGCAGTACTTC
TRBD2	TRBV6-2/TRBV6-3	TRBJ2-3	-	CASRLTGTSVRNTQYF	TGTGCCAGCAGACTAACCGGGACTAGCGTACGAAATACGCAGTATTTT
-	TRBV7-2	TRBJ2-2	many	CASSPRLAGELFF	TGTGCCAGCAGCCCCCGACTAGCCGGGGAGCTGTTTTTT
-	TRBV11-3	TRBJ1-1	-	CASTQSGMNTEAFF	TGTGCCAGCACCCAAAGCGGCATGAACACTGAAGCTTTCTTT
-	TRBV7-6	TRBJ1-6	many	CASSLAEGFNSPLHF	TGTGCCAGCAGCTTAGCGGAAGGATTTAATTCACCCCTCCACTTT
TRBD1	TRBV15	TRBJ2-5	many	CATSRGDSGETQYF	TGTGCCACCAGCCGTGGGGACAGCGGAGAGACCCAGTACTTC
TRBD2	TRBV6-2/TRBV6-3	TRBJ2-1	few	CASSSHSGGWDNEQFF	TGTGCCAGCAGTTCCCATAGCGGGGGGTGGGACAATGAGCAGTTCTTC
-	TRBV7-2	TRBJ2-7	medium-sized	CASSLNSYEQYF	TGTGCCAGCAGCTTAAATTCCTACGAGCAGTACTTC
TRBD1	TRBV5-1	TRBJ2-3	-	CASSGTGGSSDTQYF	TGCGCCAGCAGCGGGACAGGTGGCTCTTCAGATACGCAGTATTTT
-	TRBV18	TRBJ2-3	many	CASSNTDTQYF	TGTGCCAGCTCAAACACAGATACGCAGTATTTT
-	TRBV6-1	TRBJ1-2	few	CASRQGLGYGYTF	TGTGCCAGCAGACAGGGTCTGGGGTATGGCTACACCTTC
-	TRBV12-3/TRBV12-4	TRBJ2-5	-	CASSPTASAGETQYF	TGTGCCAGCAGTCCTACGGCTAGCGCTGGGGAGACCCAGTACTTC
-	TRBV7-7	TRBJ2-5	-	CESSQGAGQETQYF	TGTGAAAGCAGCCAAGGCGCGGGGCAAGAGACCCAGTACTTC
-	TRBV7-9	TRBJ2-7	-	CASSFPSVSSYEQYF	TGTGCCAGCAGCTTTCCTAGCGTTAGCTCCTACGAGCAGTACTTC
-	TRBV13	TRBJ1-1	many	CASSLDVFTEAFF	TGTGCCAGCAGCTTAGATGTATTCACTGAAGCTTTCTTT
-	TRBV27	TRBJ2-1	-	CASGLLIGYEQFF	TGTGCCAGCGGTTTATTAATTGGCTATGAGCAGTTCTTC
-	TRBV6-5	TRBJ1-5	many	CASSYSNSQPQHF	TGTGCCAGCAGTTACTCGAATTCTCAGCCCCAGCATTTT
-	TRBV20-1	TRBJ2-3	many	CSARGTHTDTQYF	TGCAGTGCTAGAGGGACGCACACAGATACGCAGTATTTT
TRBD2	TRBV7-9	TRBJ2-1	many	CASSLLGGGGNEQFF	TGTGCCAGCAGCCTCCTCGGCGGGGGGGGCAATGAGCAGTTCTTC
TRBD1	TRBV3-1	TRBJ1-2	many	CASSQGQGQGGYTF	TGTGCCAGCAGCCAGGGACAGGGGCAGGGTGGCTACACCTTC
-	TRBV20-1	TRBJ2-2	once	CSARDRNTGELFF	TGCAGTGCTCGTGACAGGAACACCGGGGAGCTGTTTTTT
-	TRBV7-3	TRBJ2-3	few	CASTQAYTQYF	TGTGCCAGCACCCAAGCATATACGCAGTATTTC
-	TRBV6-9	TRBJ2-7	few	CASSGATYEQYF	TGTGCCTCCTCTGGGGCCACCTACGAGCAGTACTTC
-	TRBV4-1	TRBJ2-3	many	CASSQEGADTQYF	TGCGCCAGCAGCCAAGAAGGGGCAGATACGCAGTATTTT
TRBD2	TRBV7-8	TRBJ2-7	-	CASSSSRGLAGAEQYF	TGTGCCAGCAGTTCTTCCCGAGGCCTAGCGGGGGCCGAGCAGTACTTC
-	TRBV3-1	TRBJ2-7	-	CASSQDYSRPRKTYEQYF	TGTGCCAGCAGCCAAGATTACTCGAGACCTCGAAAGACCTACGAGCAGTACTTC
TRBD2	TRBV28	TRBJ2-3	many	CASSLGTSGTDTQYF	TGTGCCAGCAGTTTAGGGACTAGCGGCACAGATACGCAGTATTTT
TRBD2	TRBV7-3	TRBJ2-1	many	CASSLGTSGLGEQFF	TGTGCCAGCAGCCTCGGGACTAGCGGCTTAGGTGAGCAGTTCTTC
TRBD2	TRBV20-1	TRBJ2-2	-	CSAIAGGRGGELFF	TGCAGTGCGATAGCGGGGGGGCGTGGCGGGGAGCTGTTTTTT
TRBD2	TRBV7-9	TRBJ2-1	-	CASSPPGGEQFF	TGTGCCAGCAGTCCGCCGGGAGGGGAGCAGTTCTTC
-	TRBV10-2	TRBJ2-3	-	CASNSRRGTDTQYF	TGCGCCAGCAACTCTCGAAGGGGCACAGATACGCAGTATTTT
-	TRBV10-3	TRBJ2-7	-	CAISEDGVNTYEQYF	TGTGCCATCAGTGAGGACGGGGTTAATACCTACGAGCAGTACTTC
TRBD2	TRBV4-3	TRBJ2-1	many	CASSQSSGTMNEQFF	TGCGCCAGCAGCCAAAGTAGCGGGACCATGAATGAGCAGTTCTTC
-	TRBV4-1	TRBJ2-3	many	CASSQDRGTKDTQYF	TGCGCCAGCAGCCAAGATAGAGGAACCAAAGATACGCAGTATTTT
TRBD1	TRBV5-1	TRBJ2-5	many	CASSFDRGRETQYF	TGCGCCAGCAGCTTCGACAGGGGGCGGGAGACCCAGTACTTC
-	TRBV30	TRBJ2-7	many	CAWNRGGDTYEQYF	TGTGCCTGGAACCGCGGGGGCGATACCTACGAGCAGTACTTC
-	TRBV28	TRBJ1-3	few	CASTRQGSGNTIYF	TGTGCCAGCACTCGGCAGGGCTCTGGAAACACCATATATTTT